This T cell receptor beta chain was sequenced during a study of immune heterogeneity within non-small cell lung tumors. About the study: With respect to histology, the tumors encompassed a few squamous cell carcinomas, around 10 non-squamous carcinomas and 1 not otherwise specified. Study-level findings and limits: Significant yet moderate, the positive correlation between local T-cell clonality and local tumor mutational burden reached an R of about 0.34. High-frequency T-cell receptor beta clonotypes differed largely between individual patients. Identical dominant CDR3 beta clonotypes were found repeatedly across the tumor sites of a single patient, and these appeared alongside high-frequency clones that were unique to particular tumor locations.

CDR1 and CDR2 (germline): LGHDT, YNNKEL (reference sequence). J was trimmed by 5 bases and V by 7 bases; bases with no gene match: 11. This CDR3 has 15 amino acids. The count of this clonotype is one. Antigen unknown. TCRs were amplified from approximately 600 ng gDNA of bulk tumor per sample. Spaced far apart, several biopsies were taken from each primary tumor during surgery. Patients underwent curative surgery for non-small cell lung cancer (untreated and newly diagnosed). Multiplex PCR relied on 32 V and 13 J primers to amplify TCR beta CDR3. TCRdb re-called the multiplex PCR reads with MiXCR, one entry per CDR3 protein. The profile shows over 10,000 distinct CDR3 sequences, about 25% of them singletons.

J is TRBJ2-1 and V is TRBV3-1; 7 nucleotides align to TRBD1. The sequence came from a man aged 45 to 65 with non-small cell lung cancer. Sequenced material: lung tumor tissue. CDR3 in DNA: TGTGCCAGCAACACAACCGGGACAGCACACAATGAGCAGTTCTTC. Translating it yields CASNTTGTAHNEQFF.